This T cell receptor beta chain was profiled in a study of cytomegalovirus exposure and HLA in healthy donors. Study-wide background: Counted in an early data release were 85 million or so unique TCRs from HLA-typed donors.

General study results and limits: Follow-up analysis found HLA locus-dependent TCR association rates, highest for DRB1 and lowest for HLA-C. Exclusion as indistinguishable affected some V segments, including TRBV6-2 and TRBV6-3.

13 Jbeta primers and 60 Vbeta primers were used for the PCR. Method: immunoSEQ multiplex PCR; TCRdb's copy keeps in-frame clones and lacks some. The sample consists of 97,000 or so clones, roughly 80% of them appearing once. A remark on this clone: Its cognate antigen is unknown.

The CDR3 loop spans 14 amino acids. Trimming pared 0 bases from V and 4 bases from J, leaving 7 bases between. The germline gives CDR1 SGHAT, CDR2 FQDESV (reference sequence). The source material was PBMCs. This chain uses TRBV11-1 with TRBJ2-1; D gene uncertain. The TCR was taken from a man between 35 and 55 years old in good health and CMV-seronegative. In nucleotides, the CDR3 is TGTGCCAGCAGCTTAGCTTTAGATTACAATGAGCAGTTCTTC. This codes for CASSLALDYNEQFF.